Below, one TCR beta chain is given with its context. Categorization into cohorts depended on clinical history that participants reported. The data were obtained in a study of blood T cell repertoires in COVID-19. About the study: Both acute and convalescent COVID-19 samples were obtained from the United States, Italy and Spain. T cells, B-cell-depleted T cells, or PBMCs supplied cDNA or gDNA.

Libraries were prepared by immunoSEQ multiplex PCR; TCRdb keeps only in-frame clonotypes and omits some of them. The sample includes approximately 490,000 clones, roughly 90% of them seen just once. Per the germline V gene, CDR1 is KGHSH and CDR2 is LQKENI. This CDR3 has 15 amino acids. The J segment lost 1 base and the V segment lost 3 bases, leaving 3 bases of the junction unmatched. Sequenced sample: PBMCs or T cells enriched from blood (not recorded which). The rearrangement uses TRBV18 and TRBJ2-1; TRBD1 matches at 7 bases. The receptor comes from a woman between 18 and 29 years old who had recovered from COVID-19. The CDR3 spells CASSPGTESYNEQFF. The DNA for the CDR3 is TGTGCCAGCTCACCCGGGACAGAGTCCTACAATGAGCAGTTCTTC.